These 16 T cell receptor beta chains were all obtained from the same sample, sequenced in a study of shared clonotypes between healthy human individuals. Repertoires were generated with immunoSEQ multiplex PCR, while TCRdb's copy carries only in-frame clones and drops some. The table has approximately 1,500,000 clones, more than 95% seen once; the top ten hold roughly 1.2%. Material: naive CD4+ T cells sorted from blood. The subset denotes: CD45RA+ positively selected. These receptor sequences come from a man aged 25-45 years in good health.

The V call is TRBV6-6, the J call TRBJ2-7; 12 bases fit TRBD2. Germline lookup yields CDR1 MNHNY and CDR2 SVGAGI (reference sequence). The CDR3 runs to 15 residues. V dropped 6 bases and J dropped 4; count of bases not matched to a gene: 7. The CDR3 coding sequence is TGTGCCAGCAGGGAAACTAGCGGGAGGTCATACGAGCAGTACTTC. Translating gives CASRETSGRSYEQYF.

The chain recombines TRBV6-4 with TRBJ2-3; TRBD2 aligns across 9 bases. The CDR3 has 16 amino acids. Trimming removed 6 bases from V and 2 bases from J; junction bases left unmatched: 9. Germline-derived CDR1 and CDR2 are MRHNA and SNTAGT. Written as DNA, the CDR3 is TGTGCCAGCAGAAGGACTAGCGTTGGGCTCACAGATACGCAGTATTTT. Translating gives CASRRTSVGLTDTQYF.

Note on this clone: Other DNA sequences from this sample encode an identical CDR3 as well. V gene TRBV5-1 combines with J gene TRBJ2-3; D is unresolved. CDR1 and CDR2 from the germline V gene are SGHRS and YFSETQ. Deletions cut 5 bases from V and 2 bases from J, with 3 bases between. This CDR3 is built from 11 residues. This CDR3 reads CASRSTDTQYF. CDR3 sequence (DNA): TGCGCCAGCAGGTCCACAGATACGCAGTATTTT.

The gene calls are TRBV10-1 and TRBJ2-7, with a possible D match to TRBD1 (6 bases). The CDR3 is 17 residues long. V was cut by 5 bases and J by 6 bases, with 26 bases left in between. Germline assignment: CDR1 WNHNN and CDR2 SYGVQD (reference sequence). The DNA for the CDR3 is TGCGCCAGCAGTCTAAACCCAGGGGCAGGGGCCAGCGGCGAGCAGTACTTC. It yields the protein CASSLNPGAGASGEQYF.

V gene TRBV5-1 combines with J gene TRBJ1-2; no clear D gene. Germline values: CDR1 SGHRS, CDR2 YFSETQ. The CDR3 loop spans 11 amino acids. Trimming removed 5 bases at V and 6 bases at J, with 8 bases between. This chain's CDR3 is CASRREDGYTF. For the CDR3, the DNA is TGCGCCAGCAGGAGAGAGGATGGCTACACCTTC.

This CDR3 is CASSVTSGTEAFF. CDR3 in DNA: TGTGCCAGCTCCGTAACAAGCGGCACTGAAGCTTTCTTT. The rearrangement links TRBV18 to TRBJ1-1; unclear D gene. With 6 bases removed from V and 4 bases from J, the gap between germline ends came to 12 bases. This CDR3 comprises 13 residues. Germline V gene lookup returns CDR1 KGHSH and CDR2 LQKENI.

The chain couples TRBV6-1 to TRBJ2-2, with 8 bases identical to TRBD1. V lost 1 base to trimming and J lost 6 bases; unmatched junction nucleotides: 4. This CDR3 region has 15 residues. Germline CDR1 is MNHNS and CDR2 is SASEGT. The CDR3 DNA sequence: TGTGCCAGCAGTGAAGGGACAGGGTGGGCCGGGGAGCTGTTTTTT. This gives the protein CASSEGTGWAGELFF.

J is TRBJ1-1 and V is TRBV30; 7 bases match TRBD1. Trimming removed 4 bases from V and 4 bases from J; junction bases left unmatched: 36. The CDR3 covers 23 residues. Germline-derived CDR1 and CDR2 are GTSNPN and SVGIG (reference sequence). CDR3 sequence reads: CAWNPILDRDSKITRSVGTEAFF. The CDR3 DNA reads TGTGCCTGGAACCCTATTTTGGACCGGGACAGTAAGATAACGCGAAGTGTGGGCACTGAAGCTTTCTTT.

This chain connects TRBV6-1 to TRBJ1-5, with a weak D call TRBD1 (5 bases). CDR3 length: 13 amino acids. Germline V gene lookup returns CDR1 MNHNS and CDR2 SASEGT. The V and J ends lost 5 bases and 7 bases respectively, with 12 bases between them. CDR3 amino acids: CASSTTREQPQHF. CDR3 DNA: TGTGCCAGCAGTACGACCAGGGAACAGCCCCAGCATTTT.

The chain couples TRBV5-1 to TRBJ2-7; D is undetermined. V lost 0 bases and J 0 bases, leaving 7 bases between the germline ends. The CDR3 contains 14 residues. Per the germline V gene, CDR1 is SGHRS and CDR2 is YFSETQ. The CDR3 DNA follows: TGCGCCAGCAGCTTGGCCGAGAGCTCCTACGAGCAGTACTTC. This gives the protein CASSLAESSYEQYF.

This clone was seen once. V is TRBV7-9 and J is TRBJ1-2, with D possibly being TRBD1 (6 bases). CDR3 size: 14 residues. With 7 bases removed from V and 5 bases from J, the gap between germline ends came to 17 bases. From germline, CDR1 is SEHNR and CDR2 FQNEAQ (reference sequence). The CDR3 is CASTTGSFQYGYTF. The CDR3 coding sequence is TGTGCCAGCACCACAGGGTCCTTCCAATATGGCTACACCTTC.

The rearrangement joins TRBV5-3 to TRBJ2-3; D ambiguous. Being an ORF, TRBV5-3 has a function that is uncertain. The CDR3 is 19 amino acids. V was pared by 4 bases and J by 1 base, with 25 bases between. The CDR3 reads CARSRLVGSRGRGTDTQYF. CDR3 nucleotides: TGTGCCAGAAGCAGGTTGGTGGGAAGTAGAGGCCGGGGCACAGATACGCAGTATTTT.

This clone was picked up a small number of times. This chain links TRBV2 with TRBJ2-2; possibly TRBD1 for D (5 bases). CDR1 SNHLY and CDR2 FYNNEI come from the germline V gene. CDR3 length equals 13 residues. V gave up 10 bases and J gave up 2 bases, with 11 bases separating them. This chain's CDR3 is CATTTENTGELFF. The CDR3 DNA is TGTGCCACCACGACAGAAAACACCGGGGAGCTGTTTTTT.

The genes are TRBV5-4 and TRBJ2-1; 9 bases align to TRBD1. Per the germline V gene, CDR1 is SGHNT and CDR2 is YYREEE (reference sequence). The CDR3 sequence is 16 residues long. V lost 4 bases, J lost 4 bases, and 9 bases stayed unmatched. In DNA form, the CDR3 reads TGTGCCAGCAGCACCGCGGGACAGGGTTCTTACAATGAGCAGTTCTTC. Its translation: CASSTAGQGSYNEQFF.

This rearrangement joins TRBV5-1 to TRBJ2-2; D perhaps matches TRBD1 (5 bases). The CDR3 covers 16 residues. V was cut by 0 bases and J by 6 bases, with 15 bases left in between. Germline CDR1 SGHRS, CDR2 YFSETQ. The CDR3 loop is CASSLVSQGTAGELFF. CDR3 DNA: TGCGCCAGCAGCTTGGTTTCGCAGGGTACCGCCGGGGAGCTGTTTTTT.

This chain uses TRBV11-2 with TRBJ2-5; no clear D gene. Germline CDR1 SGHAT, CDR2 FQNNGV. Trimming stripped 2 bases from V and 5 bases from J, with 12 bases between. The CDR3 is made up of 14 amino acids. The CDR3 loop is CASSLRQNEETQYF. The DNA for the CDR3 is TGTGCCAGCAGCTTAAGGCAAAACGAGGAGACCCAGTACTTC.